The 19 T cell receptor beta chains listed next were all sequenced from one sample in a study of sequential checkpoint blockade in melanoma. Indicated treatment: randomized to nivolumab then ipilimumab (arm A) or the reverse (arm B). Libraries were prepared by immunoSEQ multiplex PCR; TCRdb keeps only in-frame clonotypes and omits some of them. The table shows about 21,000 clones, with around 27% occurring only once. Sequences were derived from tumor tissue (inferred from file names), sampled from a patient given nivolumab and ipilimumab in sequence. These receptor sequences come from a human donor with melanoma.

V gene TRBV28 combines with J gene TRBJ1-3; D remains ambiguous. Per the germline V gene, CDR1 is MDHEN and CDR2 is SYDVKM. With 0 bases removed from V and 0 bases from J, the gap between germline ends came to 9 bases. CDR3 length: 16 residues. CDR3: CASSLWAGDSGNTIYF. DNA of the CDR3: TGTGCCAGCAGTTTATGGGCCGGGGACTCTGGAAACACCATATATTTT.

This clone was detected only a few times. The V and J genes are TRBV6-8 and TRBJ1-6; 7 bases align to TRBD1. V lost 6 bases, J lost 5 bases, and 1 base stayed unmatched. The germline CDR1 and CDR2 sequences are MNHGY and SAAAGT. The CDR3 contains 13 residues. The CDR3 spells CASRTGNNSPLHF. In DNA form, the CDR3 reads TGTGCCAGCAGGACAGGGAATAATTCACCCCTCCACTTT.

This clone was observed a handful of times. The rearrangement uses TRBV9 and TRBJ1-4; TRBD1 might be the D (6 bases). Germline V gene data show CDR1 as SGDLS and CDR2 as YYNGEE. The V end was cut by 4 bases, the J end by 2 bases, with 15 bases between. The CDR3 is 16 residues long. The CDR3 sequence: CASSPSQGLTNEKLFF. CDR3 coding DNA: TGTGCCAGCAGCCCCTCACAGGGTTTGACTAATGAAAAACTGTTTTTT. The full variable domain, rest sourced from reference TRBV9 and TRBJ1-4, is DSGVTQTPKHLITATGQRVTLRCSPRSGDLSVYWYQQSLDQGLQFLIQYYNGEERAKGNILERFSAQQFPDLHSELNLSSLELGDSALYFCASSPSQGLTNEKLFFGSGTQLSVL.

The rearrangement joins TRBV11-3 to TRBJ2-7, with 12 bases matching TRBD1. The CDR3 loop spans 15 amino acids. J lost 4 bases, V lost 3 bases, and 4 bases had no gene match. The germline CDR1 and CDR2 sequences are SGHNT and YENEEA. The CDR3 protein is CASSLGTGGFYEQYF. Written as DNA, the CDR3 is TGTGCCAGCAGCTTGGGGACAGGGGGCTTTTACGAGCAGTACTTC. The variable domain in full, with the rest retrieved from reference TRBV11-3 and TRBJ2-7, is EAGVVQSPRYKIIEKKQPVAFWCNPISGHNTLYWYLQNLGQGPELLIRYENEEAVDDSQLPKDRFSAERLKGVDSTLKIQPAELGDSAVYLCASSLGTGGFYEQYFGPGTRLTVT.

The chain links TRBV7-5 to TRBJ2-1; the DNA was not used to check the table's D call, TRBD2. TRBV7-5 is annotated as a pseudogene. The length of the CDR3 is 14 residues. CDR3 in amino acids: CASSRGGTYNEQFF. CDR3 DNA: TGTGCCAGCAGCCGGGGGGGGACTTACAATGAGCAGTTCTTC.

A few counts support this clone. The chain uses TRBV28 and TRBJ2-1; 8 positions agree with TRBD2. With V trimmed by 6 bases and J by 10 bases, 5 bases remained unmatched. The CDR3 runs to 12 residues. Germline V lookup: CDR1 MDHEN, CDR2 SYDVKM. DNA of the CDR3: TGTGCCAGCAGGGCAACGGGGGGGGAGCAGTTCTTC. This gives the protein CASRATGGEQFF.

This clone was seen more than once but under ten times. This rearrangement joins TRBV6-8 to TRBJ1-5; D unclear. The length of the CDR3 is 13 residues. Germline V gene lookup returns CDR1 MNHGY and CDR2 SAAAGT. Trimming stripped 5 bases from V and 2 bases from J, with 7 bases between. The chain's CDR3 is CASSDWGNQPQHF. The CDR3 region has the DNA TGTGCCAGCAGTGATTGGGGCAATCAGCCCCAGCATTTT.

This clone was counted at least ten times. The chain joins TRBV7-7 to TRBJ2-5; D perhaps matches TRBD2 (6 bases). Germline loops: CDR1 SSHAT, CDR2 FNYEAQ (reference sequence). The CDR3 spans 14 residues. Between the trimmed V and J ends, which lost 5 bases and 4 bases, there was a span of 14 bases. This CDR3 reads CASSGGGVRETQYF. The CDR3 coding sequence is TGTGCCAGCAGCGGGGGAGGAGTGAGAGAGACCCAGTACTTC.

The chain couples TRBV18 to TRBJ2-2; 9 bases fit TRBD1. V lost 4 bases, J lost 0 bases, and 9 bases stayed unmatched. Germline V gene data show CDR1 as KGHSH and CDR2 as LQKENI. The CDR3 contains 18 residues. The CDR3 loop reads CASSRRGTGPPNTGELFF. The CDR3 coding sequence is TGTGCCAGCTCACGTCGGGGGACAGGGCCACCGAACACCGGGGAGCTGTTTTTT. Complete variable domain (other parts from reference TRBV18 and TRBJ2-2): NAGVMQNPRHLVRRRGQEARLRCSPMKGHSHVYWYRQLPEEGLKFMVYLQKENIIDESGMPKERFSAEFPKEGPSILRIQQVVRGDSAAYFCASSRRGTGPPNTGELFFGEGSRLTVL.

The chain couples TRBV10-1 to TRBJ2-7, with D possibly matching TRBD1 (6 bases). The length of the CDR3 is 12 residues. Germline V gene sequence: CDR1 WNHNN, CDR2 SYGVQD (reference sequence). Trimming removed 7 bases from V and 12 bases from J, with 19 bases in between. The CDR3 region has the DNA TGCGCCAGCACCCCCTCAGGGGAATGGTCGTACTTC. It translates to CASTPSGEWSYF.

The chain employs TRBV19 and TRBJ2-3; a weak D match, TRBD1 (5 bases). Trimming took off 6 bases at V and 1 base at J, with 5 bases between the two ends. The CDR3 is 12 residues long. CDR1 and CDR2 (germline): LNHDA, SQIVND (reference sequence). The CDR3: CASRQGTDTQYF. CDR3 sequence (DNA): TGTGCCAGTAGACAGGGCACAGATACGCAGTATTTT.

This clone turned up a few times. The chain carries TRBV6-7 and TRBJ2-5, with 8 bases lining up with TRBD2. TRBV6-7 is an ORF, with its function uncertain. The CDR3 runs 17 residues. V gave up 5 bases and J gave up 2 bases; unmatched junction bases: 13. The CDR3 loop is CASSEENYGGGQETQYF. CDR3 sequence (DNA): TGTGCCAGCAGTGAAGAGAACTACGGGGGGGGACAAGAGACCCAGTACTTC.

The table lists this clone with a few counts. This rearrangement joins TRBV9 to TRBJ2-5; D is unclear. The length of the CDR3 is 13 residues. Germline V gives CDR1 SGDLS, CDR2 YYNGEE. V lost 4 bases, J lost 4 bases, and 11 bases lay in between. The CDR3: CASSQSVRETQYF. As DNA, the CDR3 is TGTGCCAGCAGCCAAAGCGTCCGAGAGACCCAGTACTTC.

The rearrangement joins TRBV9 to TRBJ2-7; 7 bases map to TRBD2. Germline V gene data show CDR1 as SGDLS and CDR2 as YYNGEE. V shed 5 bases and J 2 bases; nucleotides not matched to a gene: 10. The CDR3 runs to 15 residues. CDR3 nucleotides: TGTGCCAGCAGGGGAGGGTTGGGCCAAGCCTACGAGCAGTACTTC. Translated: CASRGGLGQAYEQYF.

This clone showed up just a few times. The rearrangement uses TRBV11-3 and TRBJ2-3; D gene unclear. The ends were cut back, 4 bases at V and 0 bases at J, with 23 bases in the middle. Germline CDR1 reads SGHNT; CDR2 reads YENEEA. This CDR3 contains 19 residues. CDR3 residues: CASSSPHITASASTDTQYF. The CDR3 DNA follows: TGTGCCAGCAGCTCCCCCCATATCACAGCTTCCGCTAGCACAGATACGCAGTATTTT.

The chain couples TRBV18 to TRBJ2-1; TRBD2 aligns across 7 bases. This CDR3 region has 14 residues. V trimming: 4 bases; J trimming: 4 bases; junction bases outside the gene matches: 4. CDR1 is KGHSH and CDR2 is LQKENI in the germline V gene. CDR3 sequence reads: CASSQAGPYNEQFF. The CDR3, as DNA: TGTGCCAGCTCACAAGCGGGACCTTACAATGAGCAGTTCTTC.

The V and J genes are TRBV14 and TRBJ2-7, with TRBD1 matching 7 bases. J was trimmed by 2 bases and V by 3 bases; bases with no gene match: 4. Germline CDR1 reads SGHDN; CDR2 reads FVKESK. The CDR3 runs to 14 residues. The CDR3 DNA sequence: TGTGCCAGCAGCCAGTTAGGACAGGCCTACGAGCAGTACTTC. The encoded protein is CASSQLGQAYEQYF.

V is TRBV19 and J is TRBJ2-1; 9 nucleotides match TRBD1. This CDR3 spans 15 amino acids. V gave up 3 bases and J gave up 6 bases; unmatched junction bases: 6. CDR1 and CDR2 from the germline V gene are LNHDA and SQIVND (reference sequence). CDR3 protein: CASSIGTGLFNEQFF. For the CDR3, the DNA is TGTGCCAGTAGTATTGGGACAGGGCTCTTCAATGAGCAGTTCTTC.

In its sample, this clone was seen a few times. DNA of the CDR3: TGTGCCAGCAGTGAAGCGCTTCTCGGGGGGTATAACGAGCAGTACTTC. Its protein product is CASSEALLGGYNEQYF. The chain recombines TRBV2 with TRBJ2-7, with 7 bases identical to TRBD2. After removal of 0 bases from V and 5 bases from J, the junction contained 10 bases not matched to a gene. The CDR3 sequence is 16 residues long. The germline CDR1 and CDR2 sequences are SNHLY and FYNNEI.